These T cell receptor beta chains were read from a single sample in a study of blood T cell repertoires in COVID-19. Produced via immunoSEQ multiplex PCR; TCRdb's table is partial and in-frame only. The sample lists more than 300,000 clones, over 90% seen once, with around 3.9% in the top ten. Sequenced: PBMCs or T cells enriched from blood (not recorded which). All receptors come from a woman in her twenties or thirties who had been exposed to COVID-19. The CDR3 runs from the conserved cysteine through the conserved F or W. The order of the fields is D gene, V gene, J gene, CDR3 protein, CDR3 DNA. A D gene is named only where the DNA matches it firmly.

D gene: NA
V gene: TRBV9
J gene: TRBJ1-2
CDR3 protein: CASSASPGSGGYTF
CDR3 DNA: TGTGCCAGCAGCGCATCGCCTGGTTCGGGTGGCTACACCTTC

D gene: NA
V gene: TRBV7-9
J gene: TRBJ1-3
CDR3 protein: CASSLGEANTIYF
CDR3 DNA: TGTGCCAGCAGCTTAGGAGAGGCGAACACCATATATTTT

D gene: TRBD2
V gene: TRBV30
J gene: TRBJ2-3
CDR3 protein: CAWSDTGTSGGDTQYF
CDR3 DNA: TGTGCCTGGAGCGACACCGGGACTAGCGGGGGAGATACGCAGTATTTT

D gene: NA
V gene: TRBV9
J gene: TRBJ1-2
CDR3 protein: CASSAPRNRVGYGYTF
CDR3 DNA: TGTGCCAGCAGCGCGCCCCGGAACAGGGTAGGCTATGGCTACACCTTC

D gene: TRBD1
V gene: TRBV5-1
J gene: TRBJ1-2
CDR3 protein: CASSIGQGAEGYTF
CDR3 DNA: TGCGCCAGCAGCATAGGACAGGGGGCGGAGGGCTACACCTTC

D gene: NA
V gene: TRBV27
J gene: TRBJ1-6
CDR3 protein: CASSFQIDSLDNSPLHF
CDR3 DNA: TGTGCCAGCAGTTTCCAGATCGACAGCCTAGATAATTCACCCCTCCACTTT

D gene: NA
V gene: TRBV19
J gene: TRBJ2-1
CDR3 protein: CASRWVGGGHEQFF
CDR3 DNA: TGTGCCAGTAGATGGGTTGGCGGGGGCCATGAGCAGTTCTTC

D gene: NA
V gene: TRBV5-6
J gene: TRBJ1-3
CDR3 protein: CASSLASGKGNTIYF
CDR3 DNA: TGTGCCAGCAGCTTGGCGTCGGGAAAAGGAAACACCATATATTTT

D gene: NA
V gene: TRBV10-3
J gene: TRBJ1-2
CDR3 protein: CAISEQAYKVYGYTF
CDR3 DNA: TGTGCCATCAGTGAGCAGGCTTATAAGGTCTATGGCTACACCTTC

D gene: TRBD2
V gene: TRBV7-8
J gene: TRBJ2-7
CDR3 protein: CASSPRTSGSYEQYF
CDR3 DNA: TGTGCCAGCAGCCCTCGAACTAGCGGGAGCTACGAGCAGTACTTC

D gene: TRBD2
V gene: TRBV5-4
J gene: TRBJ2-2
CDR3 protein: CASSRGVAGGISGELFF
CDR3 DNA: TGTGCCAGCAGCCGAGGGGTAGCGGGGGGAATCTCCGGGGAGCTGTTTTTT

D gene: NA
V gene: TRBV5-1
J gene: TRBJ1-2
CDR3 protein: CASSLAGQTRGYTF
CDR3 DNA: TGCGCCAGCAGCTTGGCCGGACAGACCCGGGGCTACACCTTC

D gene: NA
V gene: TRBV20-1
J gene: TRBJ1-5
CDR3 protein: CSASIEANNQPQHF
CDR3 DNA: TGCAGTGCTAGTATTGAAGCGAACAATCAGCCCCAGCATTTT

D gene: NA
V gene: TRBV18
J gene: TRBJ1-2
CDR3 protein: CASSPRDNRAYGYTF
CDR3 DNA: TGTGCCAGCTCACCACGGGACAACAGGGCGTACGGCTACACCTTC

D gene: TRBD1
V gene: TRBV9
J gene: TRBJ1-2
CDR3 protein: CASSPQTGSYGYTF
CDR3 DNA: TGTGCCAGCAGCCCACAGACAGGGAGCTATGGCTACACCTTC

D gene: NA
V gene: TRBV5-5
J gene: TRBJ1-4
CDR3 protein: CASSRDTLPREKLFF
CDR3 DNA: TGTGCCAGCAGCCGGGACACTCTCCCTAGGGAAAAACTGTTTTTT

D gene: TRBD1
V gene: TRBV19
J gene: TRBJ2-2
CDR3 protein: CASSPNPGTGGRTGELFF
CDR3 DNA: TGTGCCAGTAGTCCCAACCCCGGGACAGGGGGCAGGACCGGGGAGCTGTTTTTT

D gene: TRBD1
V gene: TRBV18
J gene: TRBJ1-5
CDR3 protein: CASSPGTGGDQPQHF
CDR3 DNA: TGTGCCAGCTCACCAGGGACAGGGGGCGATCAGCCCCAGCATTTT

D gene: NA
V gene: TRBV5-6
J gene: TRBJ2-1
CDR3 protein: CASRVTSSYNEQFF
CDR3 DNA: TGTGCCAGCAGGGTCACGAGCTCCTACAATGAGCAGTTCTTC

D gene: NA
V gene: TRBV18
J gene: TRBJ2-6
CDR3 protein: CASSPWQSLSGANVLTF
CDR3 DNA: TGTGCCAGCTCACCATGGCAGTCCCTCTCTGGGGCCAACGTCCTGACTTTC